This T cell receptor (beta chain) came from a study of T cell changes during pregnancy in multiple sclerosis. Per germline, CDR1 LNHDA and CDR2 SQIVND (reference sequence). The CDR3 totals 13 residues. With V trimmed by 6 bases and J by 2 bases, 4 bases remained unmatched. The repertoire was sequenced with immunoSEQ multiplex PCR; TCRdb's copy has only in-frame clones and lacks some. The sample records 50,000 or so clones, 94% being singletons. The gene calls are TRBV19 and TRBJ2-7; 7 bases match TRBD1. Sequencing was performed on CD4+ T cells from peripheral blood mononuclear cells, taken in the second trimester of pregnancy. This receptor was taken from a female donor with multiple sclerosis, enrolled in a pregnancy study. The DNA of the CDR3 is TGTGCCAGTAGACCGACAGGGACCTACGAGCAGTACTTC. Protein product: CASRPTGTYEQYF.